The 3 T cell receptor beta chains below all came from one sample that was sequenced in a study of early T cells in non-severe SARS-CoV-2 infection (dated by TCRdb to the early 2020s). The library was built by means of 5' RACE. Instrument on record: NextSeq 500. TCRdb cleaned the public reads at Q25 with fastp, built clones with MiXCR and kept in-frame beta chains. Here each entry gathers all rows of one CDR3 protein and keeps the most common genes and DNA. The sample table shows 34,000 or so distinct CDR3 sequences, and 9% to 9.5% are seen once. Approximately 13% of the sample comes from the top ten. The sequenced material came from whole blood. These receptor sequences come from an adult who was a healthcare worker with PCR-confirmed SARS-CoV-2 infection or an uninfected control (not recorded which).

This clonotype was counted a few times. J is TRBJ2-5 and V is TRBV29-1; D remains unclear. CDR3 size: 13 residues. V lost 4 bases and J 4 bases, leaving 13 bases between the germline ends. The germline V gene encodes CDR1 SQVTM and CDR2 ANQGSEA. The DNA of the CDR3 is TGCAGCGTTGTAAGCCCCCCCGGAGAGACCCAGTACTTC. This codes for CSVVSPPGETQYF.

The chain carries TRBV29-1 and TRBJ1-1; possible D gene TRBD1, 5 bases. Germline-derived CDR1 and CDR2 are SQVTM and ANQGSEA. This CDR3 is built from 13 residues. V lost 5 bases to trimming and J lost 0 bases, with 10 bases between them. For the CDR3, the DNA is TGCAGCGTTCGGGGCAGGATGAACACTGAAGCTTTCTTT. Protein: CSVRGRMNTEAFF. Combining the CDR3 with reference TRBV29-1 and TRBJ1-1 gives the whole variable domain SAVISQKPSRDICQRGTSLTIQCQVDSQVTMMFWYRQQPGQSLTLIATANQGSEATYESGFVIDKFPISRPNLTFSTLTVSNMSPEDSSIYLCSVRGRMNTEAFFGQGTRLTVV.

CDR3 residues: CASTPHYGYTF. DNA of the CDR3: TGTGCCAGCACCCCCCATTATGGCTACACCTTC. V is TRBV2 and J is TRBJ1-2; D gene unclear. The CDR3 runs 11 residues. V was cut by 7 bases and J by 5 bases, with 8 bases left in between. Per germline, CDR1 SNHLY and CDR2 FYNNEI.